This T cell receptor beta chain was captured by sequencing in a study of cytomegalovirus exposure and HLA in healthy donors. CDR1 is SGHTA, CDR2 FQGNSA, per germline. The CDR3 spans 17 residues. The V gene end was trimmed by 2 bases and the J gene end by 7 bases; junction bases not matched to a gene: 11. Study conclusions and caveats: Earlier findings revealed that most TCR beta V segments proved productive either about 87% or about 30% of the time. The authors confirmed in vitro that a few CMV-associated chains were specific for CMV antigens.

About this clone itself: Its target is unknown.

The PCR was carried out with 60 Vbeta primers and 13 Jbeta primers. Method: immunoSEQ multiplex PCR; TCRdb's copy keeps in-frame clones and lacks some. Of about 150,000 clones listed, roughly 79% are singletons. The V and J genes are TRBV7-2 and TRBJ2-2; 9 bases map to TRBD2. The sequence came from a man aged 18 to 30 in good health and CMV-seronegative. The sequenced material came from PBMCs. Here the CDR3 DNA reads TGTGCCAGCAGCTTAACCAGAGCAGGACTAGCGAACGGGGAGCTGTTTTTT. This gives the protein CASSLTRAGLANGELFF.